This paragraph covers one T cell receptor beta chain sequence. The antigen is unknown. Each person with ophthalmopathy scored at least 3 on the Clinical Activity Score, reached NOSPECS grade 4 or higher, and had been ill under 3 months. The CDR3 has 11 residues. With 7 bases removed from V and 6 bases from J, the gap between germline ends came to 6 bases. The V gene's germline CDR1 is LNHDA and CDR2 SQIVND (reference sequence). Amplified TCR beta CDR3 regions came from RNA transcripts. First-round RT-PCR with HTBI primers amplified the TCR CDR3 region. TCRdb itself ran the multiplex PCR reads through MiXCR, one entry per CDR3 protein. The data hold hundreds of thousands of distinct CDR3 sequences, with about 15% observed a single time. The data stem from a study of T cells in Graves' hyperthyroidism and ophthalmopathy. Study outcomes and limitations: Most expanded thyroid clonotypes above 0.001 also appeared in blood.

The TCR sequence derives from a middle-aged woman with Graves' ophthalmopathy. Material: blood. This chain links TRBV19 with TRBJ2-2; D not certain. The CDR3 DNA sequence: TGTGCCAGTACAACAGCCGGGGAGCTGTTTTTT. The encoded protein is CASTTAGELFF.